This entry features one T cell receptor beta chain sequence. This entry comes from a study of Graves' ophthalmopathy and Graves' hyperthyroidism. TCR beta CDR3 amplification used RNA transcripts. HTBI-primed first-round RT-PCR preceded second-round multiplex PCR. MiXCR, run by TCRdb on the multiplex PCR reads, gives a single entry per CDR3 protein. Of some 750,000 distinct CDR3 sequences in the sample, 40% are singletons; the top ten hold roughly 45%. The CDR3 runs to 16 residues. J was trimmed by 4 bases and V by 7 bases; bases with no gene match: 9. Germline V gives CDR1 SGHRS, CDR2 YFSETQ. The sequenced material came from peripheral blood. J is TRBJ2-2 and V is TRBV5-1, with 11 bases aligning to TRBD2. The sequence was obtained from an adult man with Graves' ophthalmopathy. The DNA for the CDR3 is TGCGCCAGCCGTACTAGCGGGAGTCTTGGCACCGGGGAGCTGTTTTTT. It yields the protein CASRTSGSLGTGELFF.